One sample yielded the 5 T cell receptor beta chains listed below, sequenced in a study of long-term antiretroviral therapy in people with HIV. immunoSEQ v3.0 was run at survey level. Generated by immunoSEQ multiplex PCR, the TCRdb table keeps only in-frame clones and is missing some. The table lists under 15,000 clones, around 80% of them singletons. The source was unsorted PBMCs, collected nearly 8.5 years after starting antiretroviral therapy. Every receptor here comes from a man aged 50 to 60 with HIV.

This chain joins TRBV4-2 and TRBJ2-1, with 9 bases fitting TRBD2. V shed 0 bases, J shed 5 bases, and the junction held 5 bases outside the gene matches. This CDR3 contains 16 residues. The germline gives CDR1 LGHNA, CDR2 YNFKEQ. DNA for the CDR3: TGTGCCAGCAGCCAAGAGGAGCGGGGGGTAGACAATGAGCAGTTCTTC. Residues: CASSQEERGVDNEQFF.

The gene calls are TRBV13 and TRBJ1-2; D is unclear. The germline V gene has CDR1 PRHDT and CDR2 FYEKMQ (reference sequence). V lost 0 bases and J lost 5, with 13 bases in between. CDR3 length: 15 residues. DNA for the CDR3: TGTGCCAGCAGCTTAGGATACGGCTCGCAGTATGGCTACACCTTC. Residues: CASSLGYGSQYGYTF.

The CDR3 coding sequence is TGTGCCAGCAGGGACCGGATCAACTATGGCTACACCTTC. As protein: CASRDRINYGYTF. The rearrangement uses TRBV6-6 and TRBJ1-2, with unresolved D. V shed 6 bases and J shed 2 bases, with 10 bases lying between them. The V gene's germline CDR1 is MNHNY and CDR2 SVGAGI (reference sequence). The CDR3 has 13 amino acids.

This sequence joins TRBV7-9 and TRBJ1-6; possible D gene TRBD1, 5 bases. The V end lost 5 bases, the J end lost 2 bases, and 13 bases lay between the germline ends. Germline V gene sequence: CDR1 SEHNR, CDR2 FQNEAQ (reference sequence). The CDR3 has 16 amino acids. The CDR3 bases are TGTGCCAGCAGCCAGAATTTGGGGGCCTATAATTCACCCCTCCACTTT. Residues: CASSQNLGAYNSPLHF.

This clone was seen more than once but under ten times. The chain uses TRBV10-3 and TRBJ1-2; D gene uncertain. Trimming pared 8 bases from V and 8 bases from J, leaving 12 bases between. The germline gives CDR1 ENHRY, CDR2 SYGVKD. This CDR3 is built from 11 residues. CDR3 in DNA: TGTGCCATCGAGGGTAACGGAGGCTACACCTTC. Translating it yields CAIEGNGGYTF.